The entry below gives a single T cell receptor (beta chain) sequence along with its context. Its antigen remains unidentified. TCRdb keeps only in-frame clones here, not all; method: immunoSEQ multiplex PCR. The data hold 75,000 to 100,000 clones, with over 85% observed a single time. This sample was included in a study of Tregs in tolerant kidney transplant recipients. Broader study findings: This study did not directly address biological reproducibility.

J was trimmed by 4 bases and V by 5 bases; bases with no gene match: 3. The CDR3 sequence is 13 residues long. Germline V gene sequence: CDR1 MGHDK, CDR2 SYGVNS. CD4+CD25+CD127- Tregs, CD4+CD25- non-Tregs, CD4 and CD8 cells were sorted. This TCR came from a human donor in good health. The specimen sequenced was CD8+ T cells from blood. V is TRBV25-1 and J is TRBJ2-5; 8 positions match TRBD1. The CDR3 region is CASSRQGTETQYF. The CDR3 nucleotides read TGTGCCAGCAGTAGACAGGGGACAGAGACCCAGTACTTC. The full variable domain, its missing parts supplied by reference TRBV25-1 and TRBJ2-5, is EADIYQTPRYLVIGTGKKITLECSQTMGHDKMYWYQQDPGMELHLIHYSYGVNSTEKGDLSSESTVSRIRTEHFPLTLESARPSHTSQYLCASSRQGTETQYFGPGTRLLVL.